These T cell receptor beta chains were read from a single sample in a study of T cell responses to AZD1222 COVID-19 vaccine. Produced via immunoSEQ multiplex PCR; TCRdb's table is partial and in-frame only. This sample yields approximately 140,000 clones, of which more than 90% are seen a single time; roughly 3.4% belongs to the top ten. The source was peripheral blood, collected 28 days after the second AZD1222 dose. The source of these receptors is an adult who received the AZD1222 COVID-19 vaccine. Each CDR3 is given with its conserved first and last residue. The D gene is left open where the match is weak. Expanded clones get a size class; other rows say once, few or many, or leave the size out.

>TRBV28|TRBD1|-|TRBJ1-1
CASSSPGQRIMNTEAFF
TGTGCCAGCAGCTCACCGGGACAGCGGATTATGAACACTGAAGCTTTCTTT
>TRBV5-1|TRBD2|-|TRBJ2-7
CASSLGLAGGPEETYEQYF
TGCGCCAGCAGCTTGGGACTAGCGGGAGGACCGGAGGAGACCTACGAGCAGTACTTC
>TRBV7-2|TRBD1|-|TRBJ1-2
CASRETGGGGYTF
TGTGCCAGCAGGGAGACAGGGGGCGGTGGCTACACCTTC
>TRBV6-1|TRBD1|-|TRBJ2-7
CASSARLRQGQTYEQYF
TGTGCCAGCAGTGCCCGACTTAGACAGGGACAGACCTACGAGCAGTACTTC
>TRBV28|-|-|TRBJ1-3
CASSLGVNWGNTIYF
TGTGCCAGCAGTTTGGGGGTCAACTGGGGAAACACCATATATTTT
>TRBV7-2|TRBD2|-|TRBJ2-7
CASSLLAGGPREQYF
TGTGCCAGCAGCTTACTAGCGGGAGGGCCGCGAGAGCAGTACTTC
>TRBV5-1|-|-|TRBJ1-1
CASSLDPNTEAFF
TGCGCCAGCAGCTTGGATCCGAACACTGAAGCTTTCTTT
>TRBV10-3|-|once|TRBJ2-1
CAITAEQFF
TGTGCCATCACGGCTGAGCAGTTCTTC
>TRBV3-1/TRBV3-2|TRBD2|once|TRBJ2-7
CASSQASGSREQYF
TGTGCCAGCAGCCAAGCTAGCGGGAGCAGAGAGCAGTACTTC
>TRBV19|TRBD2|-|TRBJ2-3
CASSIDPPTSGSTDTQYF
TGTGCCAGTAGTATAGACCCTCCGACTAGCGGCAGCACAGATACGCAGTATTTT
>TRBV24-1|-|-|TRBJ1-1
CATSLGGPDTEAFF
TGTGCCACCAGTCTCGGGGGGCCGGACACTGAAGCTTTCTTT
>TRBV6-1|-|-|TRBJ2-3
CASSESDTQYF
TGTGCCAGCAGTGAGTCAGATACGCAGTATTTT
>TRBV27|TRBD1|once|TRBJ1-6
CASRVFPQGARSPLHF
TGTGCCAGCAGAGTTTTCCCACAGGGGGCGCGTTCACCCCTCCACTTT
>TRBV6-2/TRBV6-3|TRBD1|-|TRBJ2-7
CASSGTGTYEQYF
TGTGCCAGCAGTGGGACAGGAACCTACGAGCAGTACTTC
>TRBV7-9|TRBD1|-|TRBJ1-6
CASSLYGTDNSPLHF
TGTGCCAGCAGCTTATATGGGACAGATAATTCACCCCTCCACTTT
>TRBV7-5|-|-|TRBJ2-7
CARSLALRSMRQYF
TGTGCCAGAAGCTTAGCGCTGCGGTCAATGAGGCAGTACTTC
>TRBV21-1|-|-|TRBJ1-2
CASSKADRTHPPFYGYTF
TGTGCCAGCAGCAAAGCCGACAGGACCCATCCACCATTCTATGGCTACACCTTC
>TRBV6-4|-|-|TRBJ2-1
CASSGGIYNEQFF
TGTGCCAGCAGTGGGGGAATTTACAATGAGCAGTTCTTC
>TRBV4-1|TRBD2|-|TRBJ2-2
CASSLPRTSGRARRTGELFF
TGCGCCAGCAGCCTACCCCGGACTAGCGGGAGGGCCCGGCGGACCGGGGAGCTGTTTTTT
>TRBV7-3|-|-|TRBJ2-1
CASSPQGVSYNEQFF
TGTGCCAGCAGCCCACAGGGAGTGTCCTACAATGAGCAGTTCTTC
>TRBV19|-|few|TRBJ2-7
CASSMGDGAIEQYF
TGTGCCAGTAGTATGGGGGATGGGGCCATCGAGCAGTACTTC
>TRBV2|-|-|TRBJ1-2
CASSEAGEGYTF
TGTGCCAGCAGTGAAGCGGGCGAAGGCTACACCTTC
>TRBV30|-|-|TRBJ2-3
CAWSPLGSSTDTQYF
TGTGCCTGGTCCCCCTTGGGCTCAAGCACAGATACGCAGTATTTT
>TRBV28|TRBD1|-|TRBJ2-7
CASSTGTASSYEQYF
TGTGCCAGCAGTACCGGGACAGCAAGCTCCTACGAGCAGTACTTC
>TRBV5-4|-|-|TRBJ1-6
CASSLMGLYNSPLHF
TGTGCCAGCAGCTTAATGGGCCTCTATAATTCACCCCTCCACTTT
>TRBV4-2|TRBD2|-|TRBJ2-3
CASSHSPGTSGRAGDTQYF
TGTGCCAGCAGCCATAGTCCCGGGACTAGCGGGAGGGCGGGAGATACGCAGTATTTT
>TRBV30|TRBD1|-|TRBJ2-7
CAWMGQGAPLEQYF
TGTGCCTGGATGGGGCAGGGGGCGCCTCTCGAGCAGTACTTC
>TRBV18|-|-|TRBJ1-6
CASSPRGGVKSPLHF
TGTGCCAGCTCACCACGCGGGGGAGTCAAGTCACCCCTCCACTTT
>TRBV6-5|-|-|TRBJ2-7
CASRASTREQYF
TGTGCCAGCAGGGCTTCAACCCGCGAGCAGTACTTC
>TRBV7-9|-|-|TRBJ2-1
CASSLDSGDEQFF
TGTGCCAGCAGCTTAGATTCGGGCGATGAGCAGTTCTTC
>TRBV28|TRBD1|-|TRBJ2-7
CASSFYRDSHEQYF
TGTGCCAGCAGTTTCTACCGGGACAGCCACGAGCAGTACTTC
>TRBV28|-|-|TRBJ1-2
CASGGTTYGYTF
TGTGCCAGCGGCGGGACCACTTATGGCTACACCTTC
>TRBV7-9|TRBD1|-|TRBJ2-7
CASSLGTGAYEQYF
TGTGCCAGCAGCTTAGGGACAGGGGCCTACGAGCAGTACTTC
>TRBV11-2|-|-|TRBJ1-6
CASSSIGGLSPLHF
TGTGCCAGCAGCTCGATCGGGGGGCTCTCACCCCTCCACTTT
>TRBV2|TRBD1|-|TRBJ2-3
CASSTQQGAVDTQYF
TGTGCCAGCAGTACCCAACAGGGGGCGGTAGATACGCAGTATTTT
>TRBV15|TRBD1|few|TRBJ1-2
CATSPRTGPTYGYTF
TGTGCCACCAGCCCACGGACAGGGCCCACGTATGGCTACACCTTC
>TRBV27|-|-|TRBJ1-5
CASSNQHF
TGTGCCAGCAGCAACCAGCATTTT
>TRBV10-2|TRBD2|-|TRBJ2-1
CASTLLAGTSYNEQFF
TGCGCCAGCACCCTACTAGCGGGAACCTCCTACAATGAGCAGTTCTTC
>TRBV6-5|-|-|TRBJ2-5
CASSYSGPQETQYF
TGTGCCAGCAGTTACTCGGGACCCCAAGAGACCCAGTACTTC
>TRBV12-3/TRBV12-4|-|once|TRBJ1-1
CASSPLGVTEAFF
TGTGCCAGCAGCCCCTTGGGGGTCACTGAAGCTTTCTTT
>TRBV5-1|-|-|TRBJ2-2
CASSLSGVTGELFF
TGCGCCAGCAGCTTGTCAGGGGTCACCGGGGAGCTGTTTTTT
>TRBV18|-|-|TRBJ2-4
CASSPRDELAKNIQYF
TGTGCCAGCTCACCCCGGGACGAACTAGCCAAAAACATTCAGTACTTC
>TRBV5-4|TRBD1|-|TRBJ1-2
CASSFLNRGGYGYTF
TGTGCCAGCAGCTTCTTAAACAGGGGGGGCTATGGCTACACCTTC
>TRBV6-5|-|-|TRBJ2-7
CASSYSGAVRENEQYF
TGTGCCAGCAGTTACTCTGGGGCGGTACGGGAGAACGAGCAGTACTTC
>TRBV5-1|TRBD1|once|TRBJ1-3
CASSSWTGGSGNTIYF
TGCGCCAGCAGCTCATGGACAGGGGGCAGTGGAAACACCATATATTTT
>TRBV29-1|-|-|TRBJ1-5
CSVGDGEQPQHF
TGCAGCGTGGGGGACGGAGAGCAGCCCCAGCATTTT
>TRBV19|TRBD2|-|TRBJ2-7
CASSMRDGGGYEQYF
TGTGCCAGTAGTATGAGAGACGGCGGGGGTTACGAGCAGTACTTC
>TRBV2|TRBD1|once|TRBJ1-1
CASSPDRETEAFF
TGTGCCAGCAGTCCCGACAGGGAAACTGAAGCTTTCTTT
>TRBV2|-|-|TRBJ1-1
CASSEGNTEAFF
TGTGCCAGCAGTGAAGGAAACACTGAAGCTTTCTTT
>TRBV7-8|TRBD1|-|TRBJ1-3
CASSVWDRDSGNTIYF
TGTGCCAGCAGCGTCTGGGACAGGGACTCTGGAAACACCATATATTTT
>TRBV28|TRBD1|-|TRBJ1-2
CASSRTPGTGIYGYTF
TGTGCCAGCAGTCGTACTCCCGGGACAGGGATTTATGGCTACACCTTC